Following are 20 T cell receptor beta chains from one sample sequenced in a study of PD-1 blockade in classical Hodgkin lymphoma. Repertoires were generated with immunoSEQ multiplex PCR, while TCRdb's copy carries only in-frame clones and drops some. The sample lists roughly 35,000 clones, roughly nine tenths occurring once. The time point here: cycle 4 day 1 (C4D1), after 6 weeks of nivolumab. Following autologous stem cell transplantation, relapse occurred in every patient, and exposure to brentuximab vedotin varied. Magnetic negative selection was used to purify CD4+ T cells from thawed PBMCs. This material consisted of CD4+ T cells from blood, taken before the fourth cycle of nivolumab. All receptors come from a human donor with classical Hodgkin lymphoma.

This clone has more than one count but fewer than ten. This chain links TRBV19 with TRBJ2-2; D is ambiguous. CDR3 size: 14 residues. V gave up 3 bases and J gave up 3 bases, with 8 bases separating them. CDR1 is LNHDA and CDR2 is SQIVND in the germline V gene (reference sequence). CDR3 amino acids: CASSIVLHTGELFF. For the CDR3, the DNA is TGTGCCAGTAGTATCGTACTTCACACCGGGGAGCTGTTTTTT.

The rearrangement joins TRBV30 to TRBJ2-5, with D possibly being TRBD1 or TRBD2 (5 bases each). The CDR3 consists of 12 residues. Germline V CDR1 and CDR2: GTSNPN, SVGIG (reference sequence). V was cut by 4 bases and J by 7 bases, with 13 bases left in between. The CDR3: CAWTGRGGTQYF. The CDR3 nucleotides read TGTGCCTGGACCGGACGGGGCGGGACCCAGTACTTC.

The rearrangement joins TRBV7-3 to TRBJ2-3, with 12 positions matching TRBD2. The CDR3 sequence is 16 residues long. The V and J ends lost 5 bases and 0 bases, in that order; junction bases with no gene match: 3. Per germline, CDR1 SGHTA and CDR2 FQGTGA. Written as DNA, the CDR3 is TGTGCCAGCAGCCTACTAGCGGGGGGTAGCACAGATACGCAGTATTTT. Encoded protein: CASSLLAGGSTDTQYF.

This clone was seen once. The chain joins TRBV27 to TRBJ2-1; D unclear. This CDR3 comprises 15 residues. Germline-derived CDR1 and CDR2 are MNHEY and SMNVEV (reference sequence). The germline V and J ends were trimmed by 3 bases and 5 bases, with 14 bases remaining between them. CDR3 DNA: TGTGCCAGCAGTTTTGAGGCGCCGGTTGACAATGAGCAGTTCTTC. Amino acids: CASSFEAPVDNEQFF.

The chain recombines TRBV14 with TRBJ2-1; no reliable D call. The CDR3 is 15 residues long. The germline CDR1 and CDR2 sequences are SGHDN and FVKESK. Trimming stripped 1 base from V and 2 bases from J, with 9 bases between. The CDR3 nucleotides read TGTGCCAGCAGCCAAGTTGGCAACCCCTACAATGAGCAGTTCTTC. This codes for CASSQVGNPYNEQFF.

The V and J genes are TRBV7-8 and TRBJ1-5; a possible D gene is TRBD1 (5 bases). Trimming cost V 5 bases and J 2 bases, with 13 bases left between them. The CDR3 runs 15 residues. Germline loops: CDR1 SGHVS, CDR2 FQNEAQ. CDR3 sequence (DNA): TGTGCCAGCAGCCTTAGCCAGGGTGGCAATCAGCCCCAGCATTTT. The encoded protein is CASSLSQGGNQPQHF.

The rearrangement links TRBV7-6 to TRBJ1-1; D not resolved. V lost 1 base and J 5 bases, leaving 8 bases between the germline ends. Germline CDR1 and CDR2: SGHVS and FNYEAQ. The CDR3 loop spans 13 amino acids. The CDR3 here is CASSLEVGTEAFF. CDR3 bases: TGTGCCAGCAGCTTAGAAGTCGGGACTGAAGCTTTCTTT.

This chain uses TRBV6-1 with TRBJ1-1, with D unclear. The CDR3 sequence is 15 residues long. The germline V and J ends were trimmed by 6 bases and 4 bases, with 18 bases remaining between them. CDR1 MNHNS and CDR2 SASEGT come from the germline V gene. Written as DNA, the CDR3 is TGTGCCAGCAGAGCGACCCGGGTTGAAATCACTGAAGCTTTCTTT. This sequence encodes CASRATRVEITEAFF.

V and J are TRBV30 and TRBJ1-4, with D hard to call. V dropped 4 bases and J dropped 5 bases, with 17 bases sitting between them. The CDR3 consists of 15 residues. Germline V gene data show CDR1 as GTSNPN and CDR2 as SVGIG (reference sequence). DNA for the CDR3: TGTGCCTGGAAGGGTCCCGGAGGAGGGAATGAAAAACTGTTTTTT. Translation: CAWKGPGGGNEKLFF.

This chain links TRBV28 with TRBJ1-2, with D maybe TRBD1 (5 bases). From germline, CDR1 is MDHEN and CDR2 SYDVKM. Trimming left V 2 bases short and J 0 bases short, with 7 bases between. This CDR3 spans 14 amino acids. The CDR3 loop reads CASSLGGANYGYTF. The CDR3 DNA follows: TGTGCCAGCAGTTTAGGAGGGGCTAACTATGGCTACACCTTC.

This rearrangement joins TRBV29-1 to TRBJ2-1, with 10 bases aligning to TRBD1. Germline loops: CDR1 SQVTM, CDR2 ANQGSEA. The V and J ends lost 7 bases and 7 bases, in that order; junction bases with no gene match: 4. This CDR3 has 12 amino acids. CDR3 in DNA: TGCAGCGCCAGACAGGGGGCGAATGAGCAGTTCTTC. It yields the protein CSARQGANEQFF.

This rearrangement joins TRBV18 to TRBJ1-1; D is unclear. This CDR3 comprises 13 residues. V lost 5 bases and J 0 bases, leaving 7 bases between the germline ends. Germline V lookup: CDR1 KGHSH, CDR2 LQKENI. As DNA, the CDR3 is TGTGCCAGCTCATTTCAAATGAACACTGAAGCTTTCTTT. It translates to CASSFQMNTEAFF.

The V gene is TRBV5-5, the J gene TRBJ2-5; D may be TRBD1 or TRBD2 (5 bases each). From germline, CDR1 is SGHKS and CDR2 YYEKEE (reference sequence). This CDR3 has 13 amino acids. V lost 2 bases and J lost 4, with 9 bases in between. CDR3 nucleotide sequence: TGTGCCAGCAGCTTTTCAGGGAGAGAGACCCAGTACTTC. Translation gives CASSFSGRETQYF.

This chain uses TRBV30 with TRBJ2-1; 10 bases are a match to TRBD2. V dropped 3 bases and J dropped 6; count of bases not matched to a gene: 17. The CDR3 spans 18 residues. Germline-derived CDR1 and CDR2 are GTSNPN and SVGIG (reference sequence). CDR3 residues: CAWRGNPYSGRWGNEQFF. CDR3 in DNA: TGTGCCTGGAGGGGCAACCCGTATAGCGGGAGGTGGGGCAATGAGCAGTTCTTC.

This clone has more than one count but fewer than ten. The chain has TRBV18 and TRBJ2-2; 7 nucleotides align to TRBD1. The CDR3 runs to 16 residues. Germline CDR1 is KGHSH and CDR2 is LQKENI. The ends lost 2 bases at V and 0 bases at J; junction bases unmatched: 3. DNA of the CDR3: TGTGCCAGCTCACCAGAAGGGGGCGCGAACACCGGGGAGCTGTTTTTT. This gives the protein CASSPEGGANTGELFF. Drawing the rest from reference TRBV18 and TRBJ2-2, the complete variable domain is NAGVMQNPRHLVRRRGQEARLRCSPMKGHSHVYWYRQLPEEGLKFMVYLQKENIIDESGMPKERFSAEFPKEGPSILRIQQVVRGDSAAYFCASSPEGGANTGELFFGEGSRLTVL.

This chain links TRBV9 with TRBJ2-7; 8 nucleotides align to TRBD1. This CDR3 region has 15 residues. Germline assignment: CDR1 SGDLS and CDR2 YYNGEE. V gave up 0 bases and J gave up 5 bases; unmatched junction bases: 7. The CDR3 here is CASSVEDRVGNEQYF. In nucleotides, the CDR3 is TGTGCCAGCAGCGTAGAGGACAGGGTTGGGAACGAGCAGTACTTC. Variable domain in full (rest from reference TRBV9 and TRBJ2-7): DSGVTQTPKHLITATGQRVTLRCSPRSGDLSVYWYQQSLDQGLQFLIQYYNGEERAKGNILERFSAQQFPDLHSELNLSSLELGDSALYFCASSVEDRVGNEQYFGPGTRLTVT.

This chain connects TRBV19 to TRBJ2-7; 10 bases fit TRBD1. The V gene's germline CDR1 is LNHDA and CDR2 SQIVND (reference sequence). With 7 bases clipped from V and 2 bases from J, the junction kept 8 bases outside the gene matches. This CDR3 has 15 amino acids. The CDR3, as DNA: TGTGCCAGTACCGCCCCTGGACAGGGGGCCTACGAGCAGTACTTC. Encoded protein: CASTAPGQGAYEQYF.

This clone was observed once. The chain couples TRBV28 to TRBJ2-7, with 10 nucleotides matching TRBD2. With V trimmed by 8 bases and J by 2 bases, 12 bases remained unmatched. CDR1 and CDR2 (germline): MDHEN, SYDVKM. The length of the CDR3 is 16 residues. CDR3 bases: TGTGCCAGCGATCTAGCGGGAGCTTCAGGTACCTACGAGCAGTACTTC. Residues: CASDLAGASGTYEQYF. The full variable domain, in which reference TRBV28 and TRBJ2-7 provide the parts outside the CDR3, is DVKVTQSSRYLVKRTGEKVFLECVQDMDHENMFWYRQDPGLGLRLIYFSYDVKMKEKGDIPEGYSVSREKKERFSLILESASTNQTSMYLCASDLAGASGTYEQYFGPGTRLTVT.

This clone was detected only once. This sequence joins TRBV28 and TRBJ2-2, with D possibly TRBD1 on 6 matching bases. The CDR3 sequence is 14 residues long. The V end was cut by 3 bases, the J end by 2 bases, with 7 bases between. Germline CDR1 and CDR2: MDHEN and SYDVKM. The CDR3 reads CASSFRGNTGELFF. Here the CDR3 DNA reads TGTGCCAGCAGTTTCAGGGGCAACACCGGGGAGCTGTTTTTT.

The CDR3 sequence is CASSLRQPNEKLFF. CDR3 in DNA: TGTGCCAGCAGCTTAAGGCAGCCTAATGAAAAACTGTTTTTT. The chain is built from TRBV7-2 and TRBJ1-4; D remains unclear. The germline V gene has CDR1 SGHTA and CDR2 FQGNSA. V lost 2 bases and J lost 3, with 7 bases in between. The CDR3 covers 14 residues.